Below are 20 T cell receptor beta chains sequenced from a single sample in a study of blood T cell repertoires in COVID-19. Data came from immunoSEQ multiplex PCR; TCRdb stores just in-frame clones and leaves some out. The table lists about 150,000 clones, around 84% of them singletons. Sequencing was done on a sample of peripheral blood. The receptors stem from a woman in her 50s with acute or convalescent COVID-19.

The chain recombines TRBV7-7 with TRBJ1-1; D gene uncertain. V was trimmed by 5 bases and J by 2 bases, leaving 9 bases between them. The CDR3 contains 13 residues. Germline CDR1 is SSHAT and CDR2 is FNYEAQ (reference sequence). The CDR3 reads CASSANLNTEAFF. For the CDR3, the DNA is TGTGCCAGCAGCGCTAATTTAAACACTGAAGCTTTCTTT.

The chain combines TRBV4-3 with TRBJ2-1; 8 bases are a match to TRBD2. This CDR3 has 15 amino acids. The V segment lost 2 bases and the J segment 6 bases; nucleotides outside the gene matches: 6. The germline V gene has CDR1 LGHNA and CDR2 YSLEER. CDR3 bases: TGCGCCAGCAGCCAAATCGGGAGGGGCTTCAATGAGCAGTTCTTC. This codes for CASSQIGRGFNEQFF.

The rearrangement uses TRBV5-8 and TRBJ1-1; 9 bases line up with TRBD1. The CDR3 extends over 15 amino acids. Losses at the gene ends were 7 bases for V and 1 base for J; bases not matched to a gene: 8. CDR1 is SGHTS and CDR2 is YDEGEE in the germline V gene. CDR3 DNA sequence: TGTGCCAGCTCGACCAGGGGACAGGGGAACACTGAAGCTTTCTTT. Translated, it gives CASSTRGQGNTEAFF.

V gene TRBV5-1 combines with J gene TRBJ1-1; 8 positions agree with TRBD1. The ends lost 3 bases at V and 1 base at J; junction bases unmatched: 2. Germline V gene lookup returns CDR1 SGHRS and CDR2 YFSETQ. The CDR3 spans 14 residues. DNA of the CDR3: TGCGCCAGCAGCTCCGGGACAGGGAACACTGAAGCTTTCTTT. Residues: CASSSGTGNTEAFF. Filled out from reference TRBV5-1 and TRBJ1-1, the complete variable domain reads KAGVTQTPRYLIKTRGQQVTLSCSPISGHRSVSWYQQTPGQGLQFLFEYFSETQRNKGNFPGRFSGRQFSNSRSEMNVSTLELGDSALYLCASSSGTGNTEAFFGQGTRLTVV.

This chain uses TRBV5-6 with TRBJ2-2, with TRBD1 identical over 9 bases. The germline gives CDR1 SGHDT, CDR2 YYEEEE. The trim removed 3 bases at V and 8 bases at J, leaving 11 bases unmatched. The CDR3 totals 16 residues. This chain's CDR3 is CASSSHRGRGSGELFF. The CDR3 DNA follows: TGTGCCAGCAGCTCTCACAGGGGGCGCGGGTCTGGGGAGCTGTTTTTT.

The chain couples TRBV19 to TRBJ1-4, with a weak D call TRBD1 (5 bases). Trimming took off 5 bases at V and 5 bases at J, with 12 bases between the two ends. The CDR3 runs 14 residues. The germline V gene has CDR1 LNHDA and CDR2 SQIVND (reference sequence). CDR3 sequence: CASSEWGPNEKLFF. The CDR3 region has the DNA TGTGCCAGTAGTGAATGGGGCCCGAATGAAAAACTGTTTTTT.

This chain links TRBV6-5 with TRBJ2-7, with 7 bases that match TRBD2. V shed 8 bases and J 6 bases; nucleotides not matched to a gene: 13. CDR3 length: 14 residues. The V gene's germline CDR1 is MNHEY and CDR2 SVGAGI. This chain's CDR3 is CASSKGGARIEQYF. The CDR3 bases are TGTGCCAGCTCCAAGGGAGGGGCCCGGATCGAGCAGTACTTC.

The chain combines TRBV12-5 with TRBJ1-5; D may be TRBD1 (5 bases). This CDR3 is built from 16 residues. Germline CDR1 reads LGHNT; CDR2 reads FRNRAP. Trimming removed 5 bases from V and 5 bases from J, with 19 bases in between. CDR3 sequence (DNA): TGTGCTAGTGGTCTATGGGTGGGGCAGGGCGATCAGCCCCAGCATTTT. Protein product: CASGLWVGQGDQPQHF.

The V and J genes are TRBV5-1 and TRBJ2-3; 10 nucleotides align to TRBD2. The germline CDR1 and CDR2 sequences are SGHRS and YFSETQ. V was clipped by 0 bases and J by 2 bases; unmatched bases: 12. This CDR3 is built from 19 residues. The CDR3 DNA reads TGCGCCAGCAGCTTGGCCGTAACTAGCGGGATTCAGTACACAGATACGCAGTATTTT. Amino acids: CASSLAVTSGIQYTDTQYF.

V gene TRBV3-1 (or the pseudogene TRBV3-2) combines with J gene TRBJ2-5; D is possibly TRBD2 (7 bases). The CDR3 covers 16 residues. Germline lookup yields CDR1 LGHDT and CDR2 YNNKEL (reference sequence). V lost 3 bases, J lost 7 bases, and 21 bases lay in between. DNA of the CDR3: TGTGCCAGCAGCCAGCCCGAGGGGGGGGGCAAGCGGACCCAGTACTTC. This codes for CASSQPEGGGKRTQYF.

This chain uses TRBV7-3 with TRBJ2-3; D gene ambiguous. Germline V gene data show CDR1 as SGHTA and CDR2 as FQGTGA. V was pared by 0 bases and J by 4 bases, with 11 bases between. The CDR3 extends over 15 amino acids. CDR3 sequence: CASSLTATSSDTQYF. The CDR3, as DNA: TGTGCCAGCAGCTTAACGGCCACGTCGTCAGATACGCAGTATTTT.

The rearrangement links TRBV18 to TRBJ1-1, with 7 positions matching TRBD1. J was trimmed by 1 base and V by 0 bases; bases with no gene match: 2. CDR1 and CDR2 from the germline V gene are KGHSH and LQKENI. CDR3 length: 15 residues. In DNA, the CDR3 is TGTGCCAGCTCACCACCGGGACAGACGAACACTGAAGCTTTCTTT. Translated: CASSPPGQTNTEAFF.

This chain uses TRBV6-2 or TRBV6-3 with TRBJ1-4; D remains unclear. With 2 bases removed from V and 6 bases from J, the gap between germline ends came to 10 bases. Germline V gene data show CDR1 as MNHEY and CDR2 as SVGEGT. This CDR3 region has 14 residues. CDR3 in amino acids: CASSYRVGDEKLFF. Here the CDR3 DNA reads TGTGCCAGCAGTTACCGTGTCGGGGATGAAAAACTGTTTTTT.

The chain is built from TRBV11-3 and TRBJ2-2; TRBD2 is a possible D gene (6 bases). CDR1 SGHNT and CDR2 YENEEA come from the germline V gene. Trimming left V 5 bases short and J 6 bases short, with 13 bases between. The CDR3 runs to 14 residues. Written as DNA, the CDR3 is TGTGCCAGCAGCCTACTAGCCCGTCCCGGGGAGCTGTTTTTT. Its protein product is CASSLLARPGELFF.

The chain links TRBV4-3 to TRBJ1-6; TRBD1 is a possible D gene (6 bases). The germline CDR1 and CDR2 sequences are LGHNA and YSLEER. Trimming left V 0 bases short and J 6 bases short, with 15 bases between. CDR3 length: 17 residues. The CDR3 DNA follows: TGCGCCAGCAGCCAAGATGCAGGGGCCTGGGGTAATTCACCCCTCCACTTT. It specifies CASSQDAGAWGNSPLHF.

The rearrangement uses TRBV10-2 and TRBJ2-5, with D perhaps TRBD1 (5 bases). Trimming shortened V by 0 bases and J by 7 bases, and 15 bases separated the two germline ends. This CDR3 contains 15 residues. CDR1 is WSHSY, CDR2 SAAADI, per germline. As DNA, the CDR3 is TGCGCCAGCAGTGAGTCGACTCCAGGGCACGGGACCCAGTACTTC. The encoded protein is CASSESTPGHGTQYF.

This clone was picked up one time. The CDR3 spells CASSPGLAEISTDTQYF. CDR3 nucleotides: TGTGCCAGCAGCCCGGGACTAGCGGAGATTAGCACAGATACGCAGTATTTT. The rearrangement links TRBV4-2 to TRBJ2-3, with 11 bases that match TRBD2. V lost 4 bases and J lost 0; bases outside the gene matches: 6. CDR1 and CDR2 from the germline V gene are LGHNA and YNFKEQ. The CDR3 spans 17 residues.

The chain carries TRBV7-2 and TRBJ1-2, with unresolved D. V gave up 0 bases and J gave up 3 bases, with 8 bases separating them. This CDR3 has 14 residues. The V gene's germline CDR1 is SGHTA and CDR2 FQGNSA. The CDR3 bases are TGTGCCAGCAGCTTAGCTTCCGGGGACTATGGCTACACCTTC. Protein: CASSLASGDYGYTF.

The chain is built from TRBV28 and TRBJ2-3, with 9 bases that match TRBD2. Germline V gene sequence: CDR1 MDHEN, CDR2 SYDVKM. This CDR3 spans 18 amino acids. J was trimmed by 0 bases and V by 2 bases; bases with no gene match: 9. The CDR3 is CASSLETSGHSSTDTQYF. DNA for the CDR3: TGTGCCAGCAGTTTAGAGACTAGCGGACACTCTAGCACAGATACGCAGTATTTT.

The chain couples TRBV19 to TRBJ2-4; the D is unclear. The V end lost 3 bases, the J end lost 0 bases, and 9 bases lay between the germline ends. The CDR3 extends over 15 amino acids. CDR1 and CDR2 from the germline V gene are LNHDA and SQIVND (reference sequence). The CDR3 sequence is CASSIRRLAKNIQYF. The DNA of the CDR3 is TGTGCCAGTAGTATTCGGCGACTAGCCAAAAACATTCAGTACTTC.